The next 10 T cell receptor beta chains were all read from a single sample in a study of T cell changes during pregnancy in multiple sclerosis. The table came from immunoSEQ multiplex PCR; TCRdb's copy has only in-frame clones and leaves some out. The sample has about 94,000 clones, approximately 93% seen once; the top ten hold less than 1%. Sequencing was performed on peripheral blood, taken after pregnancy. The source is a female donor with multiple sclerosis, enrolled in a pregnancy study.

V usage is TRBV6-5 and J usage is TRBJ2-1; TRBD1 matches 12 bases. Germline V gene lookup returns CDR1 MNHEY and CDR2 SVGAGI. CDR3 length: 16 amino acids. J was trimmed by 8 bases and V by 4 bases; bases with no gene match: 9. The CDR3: CASSSPKGTGGYEQFF. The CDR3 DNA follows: TGTGCCAGCAGTTCGCCGAAGGGGACAGGGGGCTATGAGCAGTTCTTC.

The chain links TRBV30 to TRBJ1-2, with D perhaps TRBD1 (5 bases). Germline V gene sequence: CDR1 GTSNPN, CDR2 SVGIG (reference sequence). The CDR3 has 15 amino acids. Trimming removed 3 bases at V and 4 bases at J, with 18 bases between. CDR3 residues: CAWRRTLAGPYGYTF. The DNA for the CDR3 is TGTGCCTGGAGGCGAACCCTCGCAGGGCCCTATGGCTACACCTTC.

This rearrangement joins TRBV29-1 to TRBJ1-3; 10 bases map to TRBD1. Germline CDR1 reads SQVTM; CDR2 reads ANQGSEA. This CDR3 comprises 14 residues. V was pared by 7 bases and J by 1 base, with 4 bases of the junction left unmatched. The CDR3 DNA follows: TGCAGCGGGGGGGGACAGGGGTCTGGAAACACCATATATTTT. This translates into CSGGGQGSGNTIYF.

CDR3 sequence reads: CASNNRETSGSYEQYF. In DNA form, the CDR3 reads TGCGCCAGCAATAATCGGGAAACTAGCGGGAGTTACGAGCAGTACTTC. The chain uses TRBV23-1 and TRBJ2-7; 11 positions agree with TRBD2. TRBV23-1 is treated as an ORF (open reading frame) with a function not yet certain. Unmatched junction bases numbered 12, after V lost 7 bases and J lost 4 bases. The CDR3 runs to 16 residues.

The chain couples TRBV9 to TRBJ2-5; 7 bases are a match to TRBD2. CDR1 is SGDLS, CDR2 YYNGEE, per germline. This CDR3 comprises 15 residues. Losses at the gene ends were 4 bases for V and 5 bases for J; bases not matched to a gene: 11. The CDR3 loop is CASSSRLAAGETQYF. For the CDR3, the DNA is TGTGCCAGCAGCTCCCGACTAGCCGCCGGGGAGACCCAGTACTTC.

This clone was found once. The CDR3 region has the DNA TGCGCCAGCAGTGAGGCTCGGAGGGAACATGGCTACACCTTC. Residues: CASSEARREHGYTF. This sequence joins TRBV10-2 and TRBJ1-2; D gene uncertain. Trimming stripped 2 bases from V and 6 bases from J, with 13 bases between. The CDR3 covers 14 residues. Germline V CDR1 and CDR2: WSHSY, SAAADI.

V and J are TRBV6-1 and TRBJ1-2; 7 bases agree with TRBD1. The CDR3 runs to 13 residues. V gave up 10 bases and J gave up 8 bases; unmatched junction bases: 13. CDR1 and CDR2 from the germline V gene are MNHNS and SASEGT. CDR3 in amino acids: CATKIQGGDGYTF. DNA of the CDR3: TGTGCCACCAAGATCCAGGGGGGCGACGGCTACACCTTC.

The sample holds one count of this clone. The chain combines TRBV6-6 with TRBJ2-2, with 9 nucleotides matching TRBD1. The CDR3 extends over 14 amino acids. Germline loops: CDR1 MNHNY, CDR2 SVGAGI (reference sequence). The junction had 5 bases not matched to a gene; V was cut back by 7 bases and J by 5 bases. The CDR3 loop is CASTRGQGTGELFF. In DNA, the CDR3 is TGTGCCAGCACCAGGGGACAGGGAACCGGGGAGCTGTTTTTT.

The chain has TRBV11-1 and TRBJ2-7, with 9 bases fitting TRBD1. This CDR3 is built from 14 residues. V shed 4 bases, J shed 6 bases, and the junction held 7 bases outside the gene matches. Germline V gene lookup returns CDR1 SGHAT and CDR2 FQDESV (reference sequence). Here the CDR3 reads CASSSWTGEVEQYF. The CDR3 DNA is TGTGCCAGCAGCTCCTGGACAGGGGAGGTCGAGCAGTACTTC.

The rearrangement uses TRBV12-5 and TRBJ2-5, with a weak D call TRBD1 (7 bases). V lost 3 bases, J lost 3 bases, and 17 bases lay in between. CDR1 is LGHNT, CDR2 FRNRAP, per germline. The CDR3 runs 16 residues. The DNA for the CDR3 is TGTGCTAGTGGTTTAGGGAGCAGGGGGGACAAAGAGACCCAGTACTTC. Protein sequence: CASGLGSRGDKETQYF. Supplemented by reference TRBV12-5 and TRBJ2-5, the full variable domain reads DARVTQTPRHKVTEMGQEVTMRCQPILGHNTVFWYRQTMMQGLELLAYFRNRAPLDDSGMPKDRFSAEMPDATLATLKIQPSEPRDSAVYFCASGLGSRGDKETQYFGPGTRLLVL.